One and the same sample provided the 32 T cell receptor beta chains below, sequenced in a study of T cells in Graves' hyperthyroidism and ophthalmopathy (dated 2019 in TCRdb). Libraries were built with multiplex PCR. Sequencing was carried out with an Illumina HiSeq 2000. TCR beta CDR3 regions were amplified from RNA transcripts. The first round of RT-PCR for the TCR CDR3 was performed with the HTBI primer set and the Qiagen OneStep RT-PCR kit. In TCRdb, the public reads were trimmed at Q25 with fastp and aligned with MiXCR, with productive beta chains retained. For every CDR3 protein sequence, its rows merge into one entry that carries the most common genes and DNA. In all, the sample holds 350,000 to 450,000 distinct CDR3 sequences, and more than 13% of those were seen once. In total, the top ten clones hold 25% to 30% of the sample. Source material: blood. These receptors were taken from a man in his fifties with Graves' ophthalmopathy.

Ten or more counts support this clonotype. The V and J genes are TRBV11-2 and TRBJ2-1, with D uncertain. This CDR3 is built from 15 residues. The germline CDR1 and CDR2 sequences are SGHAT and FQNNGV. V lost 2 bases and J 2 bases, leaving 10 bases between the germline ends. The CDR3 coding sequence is TGTGCCAGCAGCTTATTAGAGGTAACCTACAATGAGCAGTTCTTC. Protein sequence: CASSLLEVTYNEQFF.

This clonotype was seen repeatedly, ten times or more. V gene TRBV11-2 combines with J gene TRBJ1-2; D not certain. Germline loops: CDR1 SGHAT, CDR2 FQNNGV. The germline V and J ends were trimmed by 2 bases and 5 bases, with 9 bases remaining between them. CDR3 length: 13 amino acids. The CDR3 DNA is TGTGCCAGCAGCTTAAGACCAGAGTATGGCTACACCTTC. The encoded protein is CASSLRPEYGYTF.

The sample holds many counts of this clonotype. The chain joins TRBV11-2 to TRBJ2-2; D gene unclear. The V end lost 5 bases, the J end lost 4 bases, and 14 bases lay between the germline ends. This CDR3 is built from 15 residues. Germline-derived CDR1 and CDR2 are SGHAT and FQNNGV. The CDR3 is CASSPRPGSTGELFF. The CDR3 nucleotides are TGTGCCAGCAGCCCAAGGCCCGGGTCCACCGGGGAGCTGTTTTTT.

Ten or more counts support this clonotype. Here the CDR3 reads CASSSRHASSYEQYF. For the CDR3, the DNA is TGTGCCAGCAGCTCCCGACACGCCAGCTCCTACGAGCAGTACTTC. This rearrangement joins TRBV7-9 to TRBJ2-7; D uncertain. V was pared by 4 bases and J by 0 bases, with 13 bases between. Germline loops: CDR1 SEHNR, CDR2 FQNEAQ (reference sequence). The CDR3 is 15 residues long.

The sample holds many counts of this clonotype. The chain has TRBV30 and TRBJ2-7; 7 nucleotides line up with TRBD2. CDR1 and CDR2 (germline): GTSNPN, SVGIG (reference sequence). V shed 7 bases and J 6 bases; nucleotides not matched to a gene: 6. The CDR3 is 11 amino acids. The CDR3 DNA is TGTGCCTTCGGACTAGACATCGAGCAGTACTTC. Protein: CAFGLDIEQYF.

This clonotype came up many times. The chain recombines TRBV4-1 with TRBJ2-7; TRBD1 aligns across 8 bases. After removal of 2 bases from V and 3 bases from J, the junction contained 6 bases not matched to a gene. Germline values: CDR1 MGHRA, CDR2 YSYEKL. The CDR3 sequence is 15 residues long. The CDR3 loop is CASSQTGTGNYEQYF. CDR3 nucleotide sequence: TGCGCCAGCAGCCAAACCGGGACAGGAAACTACGAGCAGTACTTC.

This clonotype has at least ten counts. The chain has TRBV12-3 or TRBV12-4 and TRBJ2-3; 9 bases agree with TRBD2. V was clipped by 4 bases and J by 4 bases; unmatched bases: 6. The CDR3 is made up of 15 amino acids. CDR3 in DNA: TGTGCCAGCAGTTACAGCGGGAGGCCATCAGATACGCAGTATTTT. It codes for CASSYSGRPSDTQYF.

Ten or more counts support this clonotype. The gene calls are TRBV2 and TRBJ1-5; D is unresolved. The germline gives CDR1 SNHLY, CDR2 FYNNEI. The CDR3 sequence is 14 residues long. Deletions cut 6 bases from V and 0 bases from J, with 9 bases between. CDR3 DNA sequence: TGTGCCAGCAGGAGTGTCTATAGCAATCAGCCCCAGCATTTT. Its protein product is CASRSVYSNQPQHF.

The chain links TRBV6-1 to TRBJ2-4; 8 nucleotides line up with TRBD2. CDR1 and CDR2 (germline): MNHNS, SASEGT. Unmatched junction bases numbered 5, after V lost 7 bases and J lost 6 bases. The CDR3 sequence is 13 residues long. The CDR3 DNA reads TGTGCCAGCACTACTAGCGGCGGAAACATTCAGTACTTC. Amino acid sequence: CASTTSGGNIQYF.

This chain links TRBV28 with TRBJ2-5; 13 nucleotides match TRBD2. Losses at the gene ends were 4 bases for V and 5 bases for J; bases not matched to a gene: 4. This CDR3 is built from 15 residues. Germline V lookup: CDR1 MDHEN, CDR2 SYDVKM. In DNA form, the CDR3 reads TGTGCCAGCAGTTCGTCGACTAGCGGGAGGGAGACCCAGTACTTC. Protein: CASSSSTSGRETQYF.

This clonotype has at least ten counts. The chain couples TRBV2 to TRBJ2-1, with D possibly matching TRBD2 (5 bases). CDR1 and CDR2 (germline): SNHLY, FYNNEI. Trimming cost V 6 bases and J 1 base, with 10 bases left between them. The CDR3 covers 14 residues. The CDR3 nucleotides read TGTGCCAGCAGGATAGCGTTTTCCTACAATGAGCAGTTCTTC. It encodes CASRIAFSYNEQFF.

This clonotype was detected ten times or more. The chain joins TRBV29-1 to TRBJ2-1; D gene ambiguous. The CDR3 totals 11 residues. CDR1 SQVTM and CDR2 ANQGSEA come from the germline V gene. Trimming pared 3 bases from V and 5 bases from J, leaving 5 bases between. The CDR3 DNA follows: TGCAGCGTTGAGAGGAACAATGAGCAGTTCTTC. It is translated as CSVERNNEQFF.

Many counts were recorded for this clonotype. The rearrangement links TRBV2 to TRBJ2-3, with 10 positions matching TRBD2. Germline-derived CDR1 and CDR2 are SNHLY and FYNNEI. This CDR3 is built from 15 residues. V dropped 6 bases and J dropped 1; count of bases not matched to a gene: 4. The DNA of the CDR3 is TGTGCCAGCAGGGACCTAGCGGGAGGCACAGATACGCAGTATTTT. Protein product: CASRDLAGGTDTQYF.

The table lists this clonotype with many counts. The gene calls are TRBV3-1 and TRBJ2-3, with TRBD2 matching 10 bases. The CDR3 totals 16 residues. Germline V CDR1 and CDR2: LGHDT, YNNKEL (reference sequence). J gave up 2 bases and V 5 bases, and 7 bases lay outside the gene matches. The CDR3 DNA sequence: TGTGCCAGCAGCGACCCGGGACTAGCGAACACAGATACGCAGTATTTT. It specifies CASSDPGLANTDTQYF.

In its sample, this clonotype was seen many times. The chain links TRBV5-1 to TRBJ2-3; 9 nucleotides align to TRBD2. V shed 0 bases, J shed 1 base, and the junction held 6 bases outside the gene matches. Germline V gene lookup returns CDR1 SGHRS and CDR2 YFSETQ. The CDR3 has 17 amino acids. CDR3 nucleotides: TGCGCCAGCAGCTTGGAGTTAGGGACTAGCCGCACAGATACGCAGTATTTT. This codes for CASSLELGTSRTDTQYF.

The CDR3: CASSRLAGYEQYF. The DNA for the CDR3 is TGTGCCAGCAGCCGGTTAGCGGGGTACGAGCAGTACTTC. The chain carries TRBV7-2 and TRBJ2-7, with 8 bases identical to TRBD2. This CDR3 spans 13 amino acids. CDR1 is SGHTA, CDR2 FQGNSA, per germline. V shed 5 bases and J 4 bases; nucleotides not matched to a gene: 4.

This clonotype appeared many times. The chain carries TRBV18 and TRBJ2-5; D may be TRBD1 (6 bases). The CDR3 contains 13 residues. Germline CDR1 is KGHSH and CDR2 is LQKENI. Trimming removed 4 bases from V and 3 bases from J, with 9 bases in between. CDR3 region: CASSRGPKETQYF. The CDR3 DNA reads TGTGCCAGCTCACGGGGGCCAAAAGAGACCCAGTACTTC.

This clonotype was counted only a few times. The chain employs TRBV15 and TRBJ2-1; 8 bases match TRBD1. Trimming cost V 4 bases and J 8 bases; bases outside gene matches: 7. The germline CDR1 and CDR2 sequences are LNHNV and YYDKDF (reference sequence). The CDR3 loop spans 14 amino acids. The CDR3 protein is CATSTRTGIDEQFF. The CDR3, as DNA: TGTGCCACCAGCACTCGGACAGGGATCGATGAGCAGTTCTTC.

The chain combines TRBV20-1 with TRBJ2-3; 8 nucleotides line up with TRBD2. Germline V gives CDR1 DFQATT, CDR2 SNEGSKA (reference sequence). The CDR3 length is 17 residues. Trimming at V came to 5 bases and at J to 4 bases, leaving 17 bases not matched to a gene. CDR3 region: CSAAPRGGGRISDTQYF. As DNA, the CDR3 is TGCAGTGCTGCTCCCCGGGGGGGCGGGAGGATATCAGATACGCAGTATTTT.

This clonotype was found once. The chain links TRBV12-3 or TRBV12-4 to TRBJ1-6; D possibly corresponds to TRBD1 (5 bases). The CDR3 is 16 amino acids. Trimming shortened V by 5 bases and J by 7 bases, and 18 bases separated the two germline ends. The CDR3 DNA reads TGTGCCAGCAGTCGCGGGGCTGGCCTAGGGAATTCACCCCTCCACTTT. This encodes CASSRGAGLGNSPLHF.

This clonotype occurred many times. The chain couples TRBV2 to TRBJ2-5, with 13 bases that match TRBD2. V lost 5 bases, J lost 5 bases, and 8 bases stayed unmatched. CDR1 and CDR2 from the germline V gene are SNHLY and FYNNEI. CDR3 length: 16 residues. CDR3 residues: CASSSDGLAGVETQYF. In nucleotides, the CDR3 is TGTGCCAGCAGTTCTGACGGACTAGCGGGAGTTGAGACCCAGTACTTC.

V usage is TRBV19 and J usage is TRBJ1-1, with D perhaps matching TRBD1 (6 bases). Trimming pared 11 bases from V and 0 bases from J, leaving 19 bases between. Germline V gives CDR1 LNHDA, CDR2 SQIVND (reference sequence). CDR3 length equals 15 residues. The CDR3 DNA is TGTGCCGCAGGGGCACCCCGGGCGATGAACACTGAAGCTTTCTTT. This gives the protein CAAGAPRAMNTEAFF.

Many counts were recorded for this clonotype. The CDR3 is CASSEADVGGRVVRNSPLHF. As DNA, the CDR3 is TGTGCCAGCAGTGAAGCGGACGTTGGGGGCAGGGTAGTTCGAAATTCACCCCTCCACTTT. The gene calls are TRBV6-1 and TRBJ1-6, with a tentative D call TRBD1 (6 bases). V gave up 0 bases and J gave up 7 bases, with 25 bases separating them. This CDR3 is built from 20 residues. Germline CDR1 is MNHNS and CDR2 is SASEGT.

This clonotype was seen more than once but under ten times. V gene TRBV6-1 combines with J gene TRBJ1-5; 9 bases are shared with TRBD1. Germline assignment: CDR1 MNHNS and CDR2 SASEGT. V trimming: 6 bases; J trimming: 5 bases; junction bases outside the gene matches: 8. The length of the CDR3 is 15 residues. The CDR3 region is CASRGDRARDQPQHF. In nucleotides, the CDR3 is TGTGCCAGCAGGGGGGACAGGGCGAGAGATCAGCCCCAGCATTTT.

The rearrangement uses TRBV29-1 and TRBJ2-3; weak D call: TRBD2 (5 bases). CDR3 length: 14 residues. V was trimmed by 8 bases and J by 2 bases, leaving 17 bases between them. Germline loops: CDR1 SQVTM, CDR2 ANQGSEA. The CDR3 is CSFYRDFNTDTQYF. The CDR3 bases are TGCAGCTTTTACCGGGATTTTAACACAGATACGCAGTATTTT.

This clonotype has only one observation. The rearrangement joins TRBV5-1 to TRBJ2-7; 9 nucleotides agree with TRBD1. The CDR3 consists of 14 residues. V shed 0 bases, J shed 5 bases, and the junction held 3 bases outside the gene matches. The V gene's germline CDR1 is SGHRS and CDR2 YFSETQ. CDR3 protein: CASSLGTGAHEQYF. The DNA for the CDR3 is TGCGCCAGCAGCTTGGGGACAGGGGCCCACGAGCAGTACTTC. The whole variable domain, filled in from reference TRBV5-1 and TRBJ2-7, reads KAGVTQTPRYLIKTRGQQVTLSCSPISGHRSVSWYQQTPGQGLQFLFEYFSETQRNKGNFPGRFSGRQFSNSRSEMNVSTLELGDSALYLCASSLGTGAHEQYFGPGTRLTVT.

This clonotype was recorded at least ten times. CDR3 loop: CASSLNSLRSGEQYF. DNA of the CDR3: TGTGCCAGCAGCTTGAACAGCCTACGCAGTGGCGAGCAGTACTTC. This chain links TRBV5-8 with TRBJ2-7; no clear D gene. Deletions cut 1 base from V and 6 bases from J, with 17 bases between. There are 15 residues in the CDR3. Germline assignment: CDR1 SGHTS and CDR2 YDEGEE.

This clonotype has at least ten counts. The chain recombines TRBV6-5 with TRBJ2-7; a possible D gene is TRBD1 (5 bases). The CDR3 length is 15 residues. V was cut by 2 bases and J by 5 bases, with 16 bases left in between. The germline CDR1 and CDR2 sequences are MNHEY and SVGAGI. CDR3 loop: CASSYAQGIGHEQYF. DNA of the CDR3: TGTGCCAGCAGTTACGCCCAGGGCATCGGCCACGAGCAGTACTTC.

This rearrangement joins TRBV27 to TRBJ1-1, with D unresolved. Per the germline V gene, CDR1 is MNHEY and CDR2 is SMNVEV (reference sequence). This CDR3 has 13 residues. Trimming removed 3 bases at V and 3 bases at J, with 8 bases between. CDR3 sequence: CASSFKGDTEAFF. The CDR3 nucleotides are TGTGCCAGCAGTTTCAAGGGCGACACTGAAGCTTTCTTT.

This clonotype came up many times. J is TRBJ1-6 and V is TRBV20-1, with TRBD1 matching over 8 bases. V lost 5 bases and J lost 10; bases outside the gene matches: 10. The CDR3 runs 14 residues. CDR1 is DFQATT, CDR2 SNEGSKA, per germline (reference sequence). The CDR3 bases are TGCAGTGCTCCAGAGGACAGGGAGGAGTCACCCCTCCACTTT. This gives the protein CSAPEDREESPLHF.

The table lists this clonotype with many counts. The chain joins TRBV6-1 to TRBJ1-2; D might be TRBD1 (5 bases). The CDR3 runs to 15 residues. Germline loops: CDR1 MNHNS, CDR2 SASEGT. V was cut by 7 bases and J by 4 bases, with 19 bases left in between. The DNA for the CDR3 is TGTGCCAGCAAATTTTTCAGGGAGGCCCCCTATGGCTACACCTTC. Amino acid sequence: CASKFFREAPYGYTF.

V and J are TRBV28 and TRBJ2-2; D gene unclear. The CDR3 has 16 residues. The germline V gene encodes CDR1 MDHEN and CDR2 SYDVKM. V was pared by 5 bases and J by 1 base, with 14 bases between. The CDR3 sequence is CASSALPSLNTGELFF. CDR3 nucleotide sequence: TGTGCCAGCAGTGCCCTACCTTCCCTGAACACCGGGGAGCTGTTTTTT.